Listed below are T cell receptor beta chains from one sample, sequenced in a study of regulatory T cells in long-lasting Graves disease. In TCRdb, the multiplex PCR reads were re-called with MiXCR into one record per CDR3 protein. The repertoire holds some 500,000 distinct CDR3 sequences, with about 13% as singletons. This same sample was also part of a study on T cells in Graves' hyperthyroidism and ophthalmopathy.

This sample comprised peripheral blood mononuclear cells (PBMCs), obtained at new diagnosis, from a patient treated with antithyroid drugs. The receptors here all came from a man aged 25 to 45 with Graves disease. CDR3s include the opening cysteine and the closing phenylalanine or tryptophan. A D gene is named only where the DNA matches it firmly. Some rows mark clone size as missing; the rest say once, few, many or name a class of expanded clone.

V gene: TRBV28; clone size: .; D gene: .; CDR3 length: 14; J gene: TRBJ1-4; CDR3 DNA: TGTGCCAGCAATCGAGGAGGGGGAGACCCCTTAGGGGTTTTT; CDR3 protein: CASNRGGGDPLGVF
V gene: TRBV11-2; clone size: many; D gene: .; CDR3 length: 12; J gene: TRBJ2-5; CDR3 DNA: TGTGCCAGCAGCTGGATCGGAGAGACCCAGTACTTC; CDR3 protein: CASSWIGETQYF
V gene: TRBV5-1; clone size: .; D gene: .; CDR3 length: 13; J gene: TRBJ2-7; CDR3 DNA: TGCGTCAGCAGTCCGGGACTCGGCTACGAGCAGTACTTC; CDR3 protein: CVSSPGLGYEQYF
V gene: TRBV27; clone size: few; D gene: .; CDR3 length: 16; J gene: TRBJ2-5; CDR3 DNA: TGTGCCAGCAGTTTCCTCAATACAGGGAGAGCAGAGACCCAGTACTTC; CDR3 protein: CASSFLNTGRAETQYF
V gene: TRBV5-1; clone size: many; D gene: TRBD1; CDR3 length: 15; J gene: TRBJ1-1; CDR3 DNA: TGCGCCAGCAGCCGAATCCGGGACAGGGACGCTGAAGCTTTCTTT; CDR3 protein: CASSRIRDRDAEAFF
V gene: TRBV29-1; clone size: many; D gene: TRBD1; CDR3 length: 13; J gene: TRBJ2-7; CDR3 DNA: TGCAGCGCAGGGACAGGGGGCGGGTACGAGCAGTACTTC; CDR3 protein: CSAGTGGGYEQYF
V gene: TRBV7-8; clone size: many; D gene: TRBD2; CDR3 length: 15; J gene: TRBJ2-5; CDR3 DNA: TGTGCCAGCAGCTTAGCTAGCGGGAGGACAGAGACCCAGTACTTC; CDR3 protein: CASSLASGRTETQYF
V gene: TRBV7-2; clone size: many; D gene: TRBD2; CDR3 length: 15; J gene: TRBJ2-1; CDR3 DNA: TGTGCCAGCCGCTCCTATGGAGGAGCGGGGAATGAGCAGTTCTTC; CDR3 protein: CASRSYGGAGNEQFF
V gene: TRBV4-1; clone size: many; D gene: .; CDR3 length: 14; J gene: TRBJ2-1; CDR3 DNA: TGCGCCAGCAGCCAGGCTTGGGCCGGTGGTGAGCAGTTCTTC; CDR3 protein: CASSQAWAGGEQFF
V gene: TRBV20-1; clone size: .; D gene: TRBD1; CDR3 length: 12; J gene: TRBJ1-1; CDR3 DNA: TGCAGTGCTAACAGGGGGGATACTGAAGCTTTCTTT; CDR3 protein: CSANRGDTEAFF
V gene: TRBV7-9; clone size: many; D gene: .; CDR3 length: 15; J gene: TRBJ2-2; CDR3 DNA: TGTGCCAGCAGCTTAGGTGGGAGCGGACACGGGGAGCTGTTTTTT; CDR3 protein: CASSLGGSGHGELFF
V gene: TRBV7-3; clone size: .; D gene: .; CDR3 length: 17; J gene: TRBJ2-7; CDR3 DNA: TGTGCCAGCAGCTTCAAAATCCGGGTTAGGTCGCGCTACGAGCAGTACTTC; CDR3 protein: CASSFKIRVRSRYEQYF
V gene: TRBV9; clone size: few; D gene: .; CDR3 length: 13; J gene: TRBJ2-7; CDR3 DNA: TGTGCCAGCAGCGGACTGGTCTCCTACGAGCAGTACTTC; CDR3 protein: CASSGLVSYEQYF
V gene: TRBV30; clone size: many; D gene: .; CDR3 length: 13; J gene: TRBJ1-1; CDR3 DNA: TGTGCCTGGAGTGTACGGGGGAACACTGAAGCTTTCTTT; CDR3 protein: CAWSVRGNTEAFF
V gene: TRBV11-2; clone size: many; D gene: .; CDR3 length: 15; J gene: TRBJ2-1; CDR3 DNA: TGTGCCAGCAGCTTACGTCCACGGGGAGACAATGAGCAGTTCTTC; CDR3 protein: CASSLRPRGDNEQFF
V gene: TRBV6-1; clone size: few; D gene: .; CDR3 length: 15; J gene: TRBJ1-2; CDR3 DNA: TGTGCCAGCACCTATGGACGGGGAGCTAACTATGGCTACACCTTC; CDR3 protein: CASTYGRGANYGYTF
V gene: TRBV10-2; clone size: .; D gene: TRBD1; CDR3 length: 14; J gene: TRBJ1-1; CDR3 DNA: TGCGCCAGCAGTGAAGGCCGGACAGGGCCCGAAGCTTTCTTT; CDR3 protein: CASSEGRTGPEAFF
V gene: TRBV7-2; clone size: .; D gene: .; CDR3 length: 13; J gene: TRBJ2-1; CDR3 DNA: TGTGCCAGCGGGAGAGGGGTTGTTAATGAGCAGTTCTTC; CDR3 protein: CASGRGVVNEQFF
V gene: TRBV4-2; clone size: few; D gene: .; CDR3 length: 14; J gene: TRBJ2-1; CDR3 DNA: TGTGCCAGCAGCACCGGGTCAAATAACAATGAGCAGTTCTTC; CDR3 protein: CASSTGSNNNEQFF
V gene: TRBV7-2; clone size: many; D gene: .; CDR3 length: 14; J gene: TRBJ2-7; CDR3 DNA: TGTGCCAGCAGCTCGAGCCCCACGACAGACGAGCGCTACTTC; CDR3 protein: CASSSSPTTDERYF
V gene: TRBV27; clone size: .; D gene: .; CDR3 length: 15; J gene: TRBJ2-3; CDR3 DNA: TGTGCCAGCTCCAATCGAGGGAGAGGCACAGATACGCAGTATTTT; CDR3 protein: CASSNRGRGTDTQYF
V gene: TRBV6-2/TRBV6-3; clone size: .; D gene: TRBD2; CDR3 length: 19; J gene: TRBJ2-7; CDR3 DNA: TGTGCCAGCAGTTACTCGATGTACGCGGGAGGGCCCCAATCCTACGAGCAGTACTTC; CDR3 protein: CASSYSMYAGGPQSYEQYF
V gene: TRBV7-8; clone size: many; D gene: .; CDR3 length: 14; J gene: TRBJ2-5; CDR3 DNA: TGTGCCAGCAGCTCTCTAGCGAGACAAGAGACCCAGTACTTC; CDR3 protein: CASSSLARQETQYF
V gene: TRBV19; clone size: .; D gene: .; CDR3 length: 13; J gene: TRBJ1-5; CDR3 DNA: TGTGCCAGTAGTATGGGGTTCAATCAGCCCCAGCATTTT; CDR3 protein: CASSMGFNQPQHF
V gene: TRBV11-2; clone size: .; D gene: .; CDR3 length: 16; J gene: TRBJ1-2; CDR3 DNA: TGTGCCAGCAGCGTAGCGGAGGGGCGAGCTAACTATGGCTACACCTTC; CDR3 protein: CASSVAEGRANYGYTF
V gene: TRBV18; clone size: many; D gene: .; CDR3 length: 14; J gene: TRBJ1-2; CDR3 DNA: TGTGCCAGCTCACCACCCCTGGGCGGGTATGGCTACACCTTC; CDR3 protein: CASSPPLGGYGYTF
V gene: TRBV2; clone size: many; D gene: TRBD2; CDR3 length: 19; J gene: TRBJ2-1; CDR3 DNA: TGTGCCAGCAGTGAGGGGGGACTAGCGGGAGAAAGCTCCTACAATGAGCAGTTCTTC; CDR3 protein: CASSEGGLAGESSYNEQFF
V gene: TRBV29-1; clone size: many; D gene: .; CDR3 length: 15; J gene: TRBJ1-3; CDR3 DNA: TGCAGCGTTGAAGCCCAGGGACACTTTACAAACACCATATATTTT; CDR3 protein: CSVEAQGHFTNTIYF
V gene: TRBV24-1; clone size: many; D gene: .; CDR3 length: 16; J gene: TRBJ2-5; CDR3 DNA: TGTGCCACCAGTGATGCCCATTTAGGGGGGAGGGAGACCCAGTACTTC; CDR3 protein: CATSDAHLGGRETQYF
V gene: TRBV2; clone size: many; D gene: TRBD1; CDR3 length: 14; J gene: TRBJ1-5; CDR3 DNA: TGTGCCAGCAAGGGACAGACGCTAAATCAGCCCCAGCATTTT; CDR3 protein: CASKGQTLNQPQHF
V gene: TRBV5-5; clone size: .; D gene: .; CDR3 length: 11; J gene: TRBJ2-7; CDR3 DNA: TGTGCCAGCAGCTTCTACAATGAGCAGTACTTC; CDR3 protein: CASSFYNEQYF
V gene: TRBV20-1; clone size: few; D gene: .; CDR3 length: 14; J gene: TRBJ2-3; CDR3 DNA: TGCAGTGCTAGTAGCGCTGCGAGCACAGATACGCAGTATTTT; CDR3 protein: CSASSAASTDTQYF
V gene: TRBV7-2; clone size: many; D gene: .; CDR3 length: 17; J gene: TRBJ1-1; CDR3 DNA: TGTGCCAGCAGCTTAGGTCAGGGTAATGGGATGAACACTGAAGCTTTCTTT; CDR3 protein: CASSLGQGNGMNTEAFF
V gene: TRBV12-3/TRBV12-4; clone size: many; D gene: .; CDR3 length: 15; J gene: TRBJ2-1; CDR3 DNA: TGTGCCAGCAGTTCCGGGGTAGCGGTATACAATGAGCAGTTCTTC; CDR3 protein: CASSSGVAVYNEQFF
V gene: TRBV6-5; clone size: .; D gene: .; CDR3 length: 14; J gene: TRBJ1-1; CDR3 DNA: TGTGCCAGCAGTTTTAAGGGAATGAACACTGAAGCTTTCTTT; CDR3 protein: CASSFKGMNTEAFF
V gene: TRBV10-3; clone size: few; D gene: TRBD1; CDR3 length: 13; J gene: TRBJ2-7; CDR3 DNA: TGTGCCATCAGGGACAGGGAGACTAGAGAGCAGTACTTC; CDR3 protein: CAIRDRETREQYF
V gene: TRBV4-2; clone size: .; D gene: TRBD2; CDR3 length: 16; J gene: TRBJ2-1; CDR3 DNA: TGTGCCAGCAGCCGCGGCGGGAGGCTAGCACACAGTGAGCAGTTCTTC; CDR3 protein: CASSRGGRLAHSEQFF
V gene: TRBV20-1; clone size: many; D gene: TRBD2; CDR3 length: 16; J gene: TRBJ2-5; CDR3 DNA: TGCAGTGCTAGAGATCGACTAGCGGGACCGCAAGAGACCCAGTACTTC; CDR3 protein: CSARDRLAGPQETQYF
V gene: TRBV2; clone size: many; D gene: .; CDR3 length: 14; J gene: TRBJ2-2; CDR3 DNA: TGTGCCAGCAATCCGGAGACTGACACCGGGGAGCTGTTTTTT; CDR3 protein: CASNPETDTGELFF
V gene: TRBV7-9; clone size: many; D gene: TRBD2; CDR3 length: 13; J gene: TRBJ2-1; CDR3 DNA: TGTGCCAGCCACTATACGACTAGCGCTGAGCAGTTCTTC; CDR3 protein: CASHYTTSAEQFF
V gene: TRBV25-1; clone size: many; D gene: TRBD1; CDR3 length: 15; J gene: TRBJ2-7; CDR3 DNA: TGTGCCAGCAGTGAATCGTGGACAGGGGGCTACGAGCAGTACTTC; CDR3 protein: CASSESWTGGYEQYF
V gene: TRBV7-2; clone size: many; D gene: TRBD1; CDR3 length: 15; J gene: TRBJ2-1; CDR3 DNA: TGTGCCAGCAGCGCCGACAGGGGCGCCTACAATGAGCAGTTCTTC; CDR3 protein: CASSADRGAYNEQFF
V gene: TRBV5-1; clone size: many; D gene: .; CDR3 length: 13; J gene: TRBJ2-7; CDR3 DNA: TGCGCCAGCAGCTCACTGACTAGCTACGAGCAGTACTTC; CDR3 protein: CASSSLTSYEQYF
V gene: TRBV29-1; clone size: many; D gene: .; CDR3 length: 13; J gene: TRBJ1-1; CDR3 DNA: TGCAGCGTTGGGAGGGGCATGAACACTGAAGCTTTCTTT; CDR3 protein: CSVGRGMNTEAFF
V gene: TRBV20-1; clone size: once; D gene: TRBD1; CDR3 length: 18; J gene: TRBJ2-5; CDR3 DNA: TGCAGTGCTAGAGATGAAGGCTCCGGGACAGGGGGAAGGGAGACCCAGTACTTC; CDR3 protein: CSARDEGSGTGGRETQYF
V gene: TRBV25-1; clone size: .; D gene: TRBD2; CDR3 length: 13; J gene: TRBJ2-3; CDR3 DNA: TGTGCCAGCAGCGGGACTACCCGAAATACGCAGTATTTT; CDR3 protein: CASSGTTRNTQYF
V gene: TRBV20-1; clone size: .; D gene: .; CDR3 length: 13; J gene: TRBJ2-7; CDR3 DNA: TGCAGTGCTAGGGGACTGAGAGTCTACGAGCAGTACTTC; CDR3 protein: CSARGLRVYEQYF
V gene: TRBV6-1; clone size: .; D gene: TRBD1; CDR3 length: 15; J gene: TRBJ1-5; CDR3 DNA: TGTGCCAGCAGTCGGGGGGACAGGGGCAATCAGCCCCAGCATTTT; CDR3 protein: CASSRGDRGNQPQHF
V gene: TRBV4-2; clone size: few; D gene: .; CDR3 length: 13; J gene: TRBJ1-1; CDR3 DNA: TGTGCCAGCAGCCAAGTTCACGGCTCTGAAGCTTTCTTT; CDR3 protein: CASSQVHGSEAFF
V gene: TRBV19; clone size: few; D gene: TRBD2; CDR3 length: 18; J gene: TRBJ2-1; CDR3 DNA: TGTGCCAGTAGTACCCCTACTACTAGCGGGAGGGCCTGGGATGAGCAGTTCTTC; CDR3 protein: CASSTPTTSGRAWDEQFF
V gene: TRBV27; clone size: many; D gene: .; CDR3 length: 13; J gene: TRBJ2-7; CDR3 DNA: TGTGCCAGCAGTTTCTCCAGCGTCTACGAGCAGTACTTC; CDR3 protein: CASSFSSVYEQYF
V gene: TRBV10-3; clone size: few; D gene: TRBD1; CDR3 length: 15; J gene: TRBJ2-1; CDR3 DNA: TGTGCCATCAGTAAATGGGACAGGGAGGTCAATGAGCAGTTCTTC; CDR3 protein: CAISKWDREVNEQFF
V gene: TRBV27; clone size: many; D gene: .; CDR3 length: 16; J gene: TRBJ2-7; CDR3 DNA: TGTGCCAGCAGATCCCCGCTAGCGACGAGCTCCTACGAGCAGTACTTC; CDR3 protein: CASRSPLATSSYEQYF
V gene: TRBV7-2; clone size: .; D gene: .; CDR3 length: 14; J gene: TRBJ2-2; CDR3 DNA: TGTGCCAGCAGCTTAGGCCGCGAGACCGGGGAGCTGTTTTTT; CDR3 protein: CASSLGRETGELFF
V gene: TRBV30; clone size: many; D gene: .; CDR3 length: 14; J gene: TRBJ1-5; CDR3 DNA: TGTGCCTGGAGTGTACTCGGGGGCAATCAGCCCCAGCATTTT; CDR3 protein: CAWSVLGGNQPQHF